This T cell receptor beta chain is drawn from a study of blood T cells in healthy people across ages. General study points: Significant beta diversity loss was already apparent by age about 39, declining roughly linearly.

About this clonotype itself: Its matching antigen is unknown.

For the second PCR, which ran for about 7 to 12 cycles, a sample-barcoded 5' primer and a J-beta primer mix were used. MiXCR, run by TCRdb on the 5' RACE reads, gives a single entry per CDR3 protein. The sample has 1.5 million or so distinct CDR3 sequences, roughly 43% seen once; the top ten hold about 4%. Donors gave roughly 10 milliliters of peripheral blood apiece. Sequenced: blood. This sequence was found in a woman between 18 and 29 years old in good health.

DNA of the CDR3: TGTGCCAGCACCCTCACAGGGGGAAGTTCCTACAATGAGCAGTTCTTC. This gives the protein CASTLTGGSSYNEQFF. The rearrangement links TRBV27 to TRBJ2-1; 8 bases line up with TRBD1. The CDR3 has 16 amino acids. Germline-derived CDR1 and CDR2 are MNHEY and SMNVEV (reference sequence). The V and J ends lost 7 bases and 1 base, in that order; junction bases with no gene match: 9.